These T cell receptor beta chains were read from a single sample in a study of vaccination and CD4 T cells after COVID-19. TCRdb re-analysed the PCR reads in MiXCR, keeping a single row per CDR3 protein. The sample holds roughly 17,000 distinct CDR3 sequences, under 25% seen once. Their target antigens are unknown. The specimen sequenced was cultured CD4+ T cells from blood. The receptors come from a human donor with COVID-19. Each CDR3 is given with its conserved first and last residue. The D gene is left open where the match is weak.

CDR3 protein: CATGGYSGTDTQYF
V gene: TRBV19
D gene: TRBD2
J gene: TRBJ2-3

CDR3 protein: CASSITTIGMNTEAFF
V gene: TRBV7-8
D gene: NA
J gene: TRBJ1-1

CDR3 protein: CASSVDIRVGRGEYGYTF
V gene: TRBV9
D gene: NA
J gene: TRBJ1-2

CDR3 protein: CSVNQRGGMTDTQYF
V gene: TRBV29-1
D gene: TRBD2
J gene: TRBJ2-3

CDR3 protein: CASWDRVNEQFF
V gene: TRBV27
D gene: TRBD1
J gene: TRBJ2-1

CDR3 protein: CASRTRDGDGYTF
V gene: TRBV6-1
D gene: NA
J gene: TRBJ1-2

CDR3 protein: CASSTGTGALQPQHF
V gene: TRBV5-8
D gene: TRBD1
J gene: TRBJ1-5

CDR3 protein: CASSQGLGPETQYF
V gene: TRBV4-3
D gene: NA
J gene: TRBJ2-5

CDR3 protein: CASSQGLAGGSSYEQYF
V gene: TRBV7-9
D gene: TRBD2
J gene: TRBJ2-7

CDR3 protein: CASSGEIGGPRNIQYF
V gene: TRBV10-1
D gene: NA
J gene: TRBJ2-4

CDR3 protein: CASSEGITGELFF
V gene: TRBV7-7
D gene: NA
J gene: TRBJ2-2

CDR3 protein: CASSLGGAGNLNEQFF
V gene: TRBV5-1
D gene: NA
J gene: TRBJ2-1

CDR3 protein: CSAGLPSDEQYF
V gene: TRBV20-1
D gene: NA
J gene: TRBJ2-7

CDR3 protein: CASSLSSNTEAFF
V gene: TRBV12-3/TRBV12-4
D gene: NA
J gene: TRBJ1-1

CDR3 protein: CASSLGLVVETQYF
V gene: TRBV5-1
D gene: TRBD2
J gene: TRBJ2-5

CDR3 protein: CASSKGPSRLAADYEQYF
V gene: TRBV21-1
D gene: NA
J gene: TRBJ2-7

CDR3 protein: CTSSLRDGSTDTQYF
V gene: TRBV7-2
D gene: NA
J gene: TRBJ2-3

CDR3 protein: CAWSERYEQYF
V gene: TRBV30
D gene: NA
J gene: TRBJ2-7

CDR3 protein: CSASPSGGIIRSYEQYF
V gene: TRBV20-1
D gene: TRBD2
J gene: TRBJ2-7

CDR3 protein: CASSLTTPGEAFF
V gene: TRBV7-8
D gene: NA
J gene: TRBJ1-1

CDR3 protein: CASSAKLAGHQETQYF
V gene: TRBV11-2
D gene: TRBD2
J gene: TRBJ2-5

CDR3 protein: CASSPRRGGIYGYTF
V gene: TRBV12-3/TRBV12-4
D gene: NA
J gene: TRBJ1-2

CDR3 protein: CASSLQGAREQYF
V gene: TRBV5-1
D gene: TRBD1
J gene: TRBJ2-7

CDR3 protein: CASSLEGSGGAGTDTQYF
V gene: TRBV5-1
D gene: TRBD2
J gene: TRBJ2-3

CDR3 protein: CASSRADSSYEQYF
V gene: TRBV11-2
D gene: NA
J gene: TRBJ2-7

CDR3 protein: CASSQGSSAVNQPQHF
V gene: TRBV7-2
D gene: NA
J gene: TRBJ1-5

CDR3 protein: CASSLDRTVYGYTF
V gene: TRBV7-9
D gene: NA
J gene: TRBJ1-2

CDR3 protein: CAWSAGWGNQPQHF
V gene: TRBV30
D gene: NA
J gene: TRBJ1-5

CDR3 protein: CASSYSGGANYEQYF
V gene: TRBV6-2/TRBV6-3
D gene: TRBD2
J gene: TRBJ2-7

CDR3 protein: CASSIGGGQSSYNEQFF
V gene: TRBV19
D gene: NA
J gene: TRBJ2-1

CDR3 protein: CASSPSSIPNEKLFF
V gene: TRBV2
D gene: NA
J gene: TRBJ1-4

CDR3 protein: CASRPTWGPIQYF
V gene: TRBV11-2
D gene: NA
J gene: TRBJ2-4

CDR3 protein: CASSLRATEAFF
V gene: TRBV11-3
D gene: NA
J gene: TRBJ1-1

CDR3 protein: CSVDDRGNTEAFF
V gene: TRBV29-1
D gene: TRBD1
J gene: TRBJ1-1

CDR3 protein: CASSSGRGQPQHF
V gene: TRBV6-1
D gene: NA
J gene: TRBJ1-5

CDR3 protein: CASRPRQGASNQPQHF
V gene: TRBV2
D gene: TRBD1
J gene: TRBJ1-5

CDR3 protein: CASSQRGGGTGTYNEQFF
V gene: TRBV6-1
D gene: NA
J gene: TRBJ2-1

CDR3 protein: CASSLYRTSGGWGSLSDTQYF
V gene: TRBV5-4
D gene: TRBD2
J gene: TRBJ2-3

CDR3 protein: CSQAWQGNTEAFF
V gene: TRBV20-1
D gene: NA
J gene: TRBJ1-1

CDR3 protein: CATSRDGRGRHQPQHF
V gene: TRBV15
D gene: NA
J gene: TRBJ1-5

CDR3 protein: CAISDHGTSGGDEQFF
V gene: TRBV10-3
D gene: TRBD2
J gene: TRBJ2-1

CDR3 protein: CASSRRQGAWNEQFF
V gene: TRBV5-6
D gene: TRBD1
J gene: TRBJ2-1

CDR3 protein: CSAREREIGNTGELFF
V gene: TRBV20-1
D gene: NA
J gene: TRBJ2-2

CDR3 protein: CASSLAGYAGELFF
V gene: TRBV7-2
D gene: NA
J gene: TRBJ1-4

CDR3 protein: CASSVDHLSGNTIYF
V gene: TRBV6-1
D gene: NA
J gene: TRBJ1-3